Below are 14 T cell receptor beta chains sequenced from a single sample in a study of shared clonotypes between healthy human individuals. Profiling relied on immunoSEQ multiplex PCR, and the TCRdb table lists in-frame clones only, not all of them. Of about half a million clones listed, about four fifths are singletons. The sample taken for sequencing was PBMCs. The receptor source for this set is a woman aged 40 to 50 in good health. Some clones in this sample may be carry-over from other donors' samples.

This clone turned up a few times. The J gene is TRBJ1-4, the V gene TRBV2, with a weak D call TRBD1 (6 bases). Trimming cost V 6 bases and J 3 bases, with 11 bases left between them. The CDR3 consists of 14 residues. Germline CDR1 is SNHLY and CDR2 is FYNNEI. CDR3 bases: TGTGCCAGCAGGCGGAGGGGGGCTAATGAAAAACTGTTTTTT. It translates to CASRRRGANEKLFF.

The chain uses TRBV2 and TRBJ2-5; D gene uncertain. V dropped 4 bases and J dropped 2 bases, with 14 bases sitting between them. The CDR3 runs to 15 residues. Germline-derived CDR1 and CDR2 are SNHLY and FYNNEI. Written as DNA, the CDR3 is TGTGCCAGCAGTGTGGGTAACGTACCACAAGAGACCCAGTACTTC. Amino acid sequence: CASSVGNVPQETQYF.

The chain employs TRBV5-4 and TRBJ1-4; 11 nucleotides line up with TRBD1. The ends lost 3 bases at V and 4 bases at J; junction bases unmatched: 5. This CDR3 has 16 amino acids. CDR1 is SGHNT, CDR2 YYREEE, per germline (reference sequence). CDR3 loop: CASSSWTGGGNEKLFF. The CDR3 region has the DNA TGTGCCAGCAGCTCATGGACAGGGGGCGGTAATGAAAAACTGTTTTTT.

This chain uses TRBV7-2 with TRBJ2-3; D call uncertain. CDR3 length: 13 residues. Germline assignment: CDR1 SGHTA and CDR2 FQGNSA. Between the trimmed V and J ends, which lost 3 bases and 2 bases, there was a span of 6 bases. CDR3 in amino acids: CASSFGDTDTQYF. CDR3 in DNA: TGTGCCAGCAGCTTTGGAGACACAGATACGCAGTATTTT.

V usage is TRBV9 and J usage is TRBJ1-1, with D unresolved. The CDR3 spans 13 residues. Germline loops: CDR1 SGDLS, CDR2 YYNGEE. Deletions cut 1 base from V and 2 bases from J, with 6 bases between. Written as DNA, the CDR3 is TGTGCCAGCAGCGTACAGGTTAACACTGAAGCTTTCTTT. Protein: CASSVQVNTEAFF.

V usage is TRBV19 and J usage is TRBJ2-3; D is possibly TRBD2 (6 bases). Germline values: CDR1 LNHDA, CDR2 SQIVND (reference sequence). The CDR3 loop spans 16 amino acids. V lost 3 bases to trimming and J lost 3 bases, with 16 bases between them. CDR3 amino acids: CASSMRRGRGTDTQYF. The CDR3 region has the DNA TGTGCCAGTAGTATGCGGAGGGGACGGGGGACAGATACGCAGTATTTT.

The chain employs TRBV6-5 and TRBJ1-2; the match to TRBD1 covers 7 bases. The length of the CDR3 is 13 residues. Germline V gives CDR1 MNHEY, CDR2 SVGAGI. J was trimmed by 6 bases and V by 3 bases; bases with no gene match: 4. The chain's CDR3 is CASSYSRGNGYTF. DNA of the CDR3: TGTGCCAGCAGTTATAGCAGGGGGAATGGCTACACCTTC.

The CDR3 DNA is TGTGCCAGCAGCCCACCGGGGCAAGAGACCCAGTACTTC. It yields the protein CASSPPGQETQYF. The chain employs TRBV7-6 and TRBJ2-5, with D perhaps matching TRBD2 (5 bases). The CDR3 length is 13 residues. V gave up 5 bases and J gave up 2 bases, with 9 bases separating them. The germline V gene encodes CDR1 SGHVS and CDR2 FNYEAQ.

V and J are TRBV7-9 and TRBJ2-7; D uncertain. There are 14 residues in the CDR3. Germline CDR1 reads SEHNR; CDR2 reads FQNEAQ (reference sequence). Trimming left V 2 bases short and J 2 bases short, with 10 bases between. CDR3 protein: CASSLSGSPYEQYF. CDR3 nucleotide sequence: TGTGCCAGCAGCTTATCCGGGTCCCCCTACGAGCAGTACTTC.

The chain employs TRBV19 and TRBJ1-4, with D possibly being TRBD1 (5 bases). CDR1 is LNHDA, CDR2 SQIVND, per germline (reference sequence). V dropped 8 bases and J dropped 0 bases, with 13 bases sitting between them. The length of the CDR3 is 15 residues. CDR3 DNA: TGTGCCAGTTCAACTTCGGGGGCAACTAATGAAAAACTGTTTTTT. Translating it yields CASSTSGATNEKLFF.

The J gene is TRBJ1-1, the V gene TRBV11-2; perhaps TRBD1 as D (5 bases). V lost 6 bases and J 10 bases, leaving 12 bases between the germline ends. Germline values: CDR1 SGHAT, CDR2 FQNNGV. This CDR3 has 11 residues. DNA of the CDR3: TGTGCCAGCAGGTCAGGGTCTAGAGCTTTCTTT. This translates into CASRSGSRAFF.

V and J are TRBV28 and TRBJ2-4, with 7 bases lining up with TRBD2. In germline, CDR1 is MDHEN, CDR2 SYDVKM. CDR3 length: 13 amino acids. The CDR3 nucleotides are TGTGCGAGCGGGGAGGCAGCCAAAAACATTCAGTACTTC. Protein product: CASGEAAKNIQYF.

The J gene is TRBJ2-7, the V gene TRBV9; a weak D match, TRBD2 (5 bases). The CDR3 totals 15 residues. Germline V gene data show CDR1 as SGDLS and CDR2 as YYNGEE. Trimming stripped 1 base from V and 2 bases from J, with 13 bases between. CDR3 coding DNA: TGTGCCAGCAGCGTAAGCTCTAGCAGCCCCTACGAGCAGTACTTC. Its translation: CASSVSSSSPYEQYF.

The table lists this clone with a few counts. This chain links TRBV4-2 with TRBJ2-1, with 9 bases matching TRBD1. The junction had 10 bases not matched to a gene; V was cut back by 3 bases and J by 1 base. CDR3 length: 18 residues. In germline, CDR1 is LGHNA, CDR2 YNFKEQ. This CDR3 reads CASSQDPTGGASYNEQFF. DNA for the CDR3: TGTGCCAGCAGCCAGGACCCTACAGGGGGCGCATCCTACAATGAGCAGTTCTTC.